A single T cell receptor (beta chain) is shown here with its context. Its antigen is still unknown. The ends were cut back, 7 bases at V and 2 bases at J, with 18 bases in the middle. Germline assignment: CDR1 SGHTA and CDR2 FQGNSA. The CDR3 runs 15 residues. This sample was taken from a study of T cells after yellow fever vaccination. Study summary: Those fractions that held only low numbers of cells were prepared using the SMART-Seq v4 Ultra Low Input RNA kit.

Notes on the study in general: The CD4 compartment and the CD8 compartment contained a small share of clonotypes in common. Booster sampling recovered most clones from primary vaccination (approximately 97% CD4, just over 85% CD8).

By 5'RACE template switching, TCR cDNA was produced, with a universal primer site and UMIs added in the process. TCRdb re-derived calls from the 5' RACE reads in MiXCR, one entry per CDR3 protein. The sample lists 600,000 to 750,000 distinct CDR3 sequences, about 12% seen once, with under 15% in the top ten. The chain links TRBV7-2 to TRBJ2-7; maybe TRBD2 (6 bases). The clonotype originates from a man aged 25-45 years who received the YFV17D yellow fever vaccine. This specimen consisted of PBMCs, obtained on the day of the yellow fever booster vaccination. Written as DNA, the CDR3 is TGTGCCAGCAACATGCGAGGTGGAGGGACCTACGAGCAGTACTTC. This encodes CASNMRGGGTYEQYF.